This T cell receptor (beta chain) appears in the sequencing data of a study of blood T cell repertoires in COVID-19. Study background: From the United States, Italy and Spain came samples of acute and convalescent COVID-19.

Trimming at V came to 4 bases and at J to 9 bases, leaving 17 bases not matched to a gene. The CDR3 sequence is 17 residues long. CDR1 is SEHNR, CDR2 FQNEAQ, per germline (reference sequence). Study processing details: For nucleated cells, counts were estimated from reference gene primer amplification. Libraries were prepared by immunoSEQ multiplex PCR; TCRdb keeps only in-frame clonotypes and omits some of them. V and J calls and clone size are as listed in that table; D and trimming were resolved from the DNA. The table has approximately 390,000 clones, around 90% seen once. V gene TRBV7-9 combines with J gene TRBJ1-4, with 7 bases matching TRBD1. The sequencing input was peripheral blood. This receptor was taken from a man between 18 and 29 years old with active or convalescent COVID-19. This chain's CDR3 is CASSWGTVGSGNQKLFF. DNA for the CDR3: TGTGCCAGCAGCTGGGGGACAGTCGGGAGTGGGAATCAAAAACTGTTTTTT.